Listed below are T cell receptor beta chains from one sample, sequenced in a study of response to subunit inactivated influenza vaccine. TCRdb fed the RT-PCR reads into MiXCR, producing one record per CDR3 protein. Here the sample spans about 620,000 distinct CDR3 sequences, about 12% being singletons. The input for sequencing was PBMCs from blood, taken on the day of vaccination. These receptors all stem from a man in his fifties who received an inactivated influenza vaccine. Both conserved end residues are part of each CDR3. Fields, in order: V gene, clone size, D gene, J gene, CDR3 length, CDR3 protein, CDR3 DNA. D genes are given only for firm matches. The size entry is marked missing in some rows and otherwise reads once, few, many or a size class.

TRBV28	few	NA	TRBJ2-7	14	CASSLLWGSYEQYF	TGTGCCAGCAGTTTATTGTGGGGCTCCTACGAGCAGTACTTC
TRBV20-1	many	TRBD2	TRBJ2-3	17	CSARGSGRAGGTDTQYF	TGCAGTGCTAGAGGTAGCGGGAGGGCCGGGGGCACAGATACGCAGTATTTT
TRBV7-2	many	NA	TRBJ2-3	17	CASSRGGAGVSTDTQYF	TGTGCCAGCAGCAGAGGGGGGGCGGGAGTTAGCACAGATACGCAGTATTTT
TRBV5-1	many	TRBD2	TRBJ2-1	19	CASSPGTSGRISSYNEQFF	TGCGCCAGCAGCCCTGGGACTAGCGGGAGGATAAGCTCCTACAATGAGCAGTTCTTC
TRBV12-3/TRBV12-4	many	TRBD1	TRBJ1-1	14	CASTRQGRDTEAFF	TGTGCCAGCACTCGACAGGGGAGAGACACTGAAGCTTTCTTT
TRBV6-2/TRBV6-3	few	NA	TRBJ2-2	14	CASHLSYRTGELFF	TGTGCCAGCCACCTTAGCTACAGGACCGGGGAGCTGTTTTTT
TRBV5-1	NA	NA	TRBJ2-1	16	CASFGASIQGYNEQFF	TGCGCCAGTTTTGGGGCTAGTATTCAGGGGTACAATGAGCAGTTCTTC
TRBV4-3	NA	NA	TRBJ2-2	18	CASSQDPGTRLYTGELFF	TGCGCCAGCAGCCAAGATCCGGGGACTCGTCTTTACACCGGGGAGCTGTTTTTT
TRBV7-9	many	TRBD2	TRBJ2-1	15	CASSDRTSGDNEQFF	TGTGCCAGCAGCGACAGGACTAGCGGGGACAATGAGCAGTTCTTC
TRBV28	NA	NA	TRBJ2-7	12	CASSFSGSVLYF	TGTGCCAGCAGTTTTTCGGGCTCGGTACTGTACTTC
TRBV11-2	NA	NA	TRBJ2-1	14	CASSLDRAGWKQFF	TGTGCCAGCAGCTTAGATCGAGCAGGGTGGAAGCAGTTCTTC
TRBV20-1	NA	TRBD1	TRBJ2-7	16	CSARDGGQADTYEQYF	TGCAGTGCTAGAGATGGAGGACAGGCCGATACCTACGAGCAGTACTTC
TRBV6-5	few	TRBD1	TRBJ2-6	17	CASSYTLRGTGANVLTF	TGTGCCAGCAGTTACACGCTCAGGGGGACTGGGGCCAACGTCCTGACTTTC
TRBV7-9	NA	TRBD1	TRBJ1-2	15	CASSQGTGSIDGYTF	TGTGCCAGCAGCCAGGGGACAGGTTCGATCGATGGCTACACCTTC
TRBV10-3	few	TRBD1	TRBJ2-2	14	CAISGLQGAGELFF	TGTGCCATCAGTGGACTACAGGGGGCCGGGGAGCTGTTTTTT
TRBV3-1	NA	TRBD2	TRBJ2-5	16	CASSQGGLGVAETQYF	TGTGCCAGCAGCCAAGGGGGACTAGGTGTAGCAGAGACCCAGTACTTC
TRBV4-3	many	NA	TRBJ2-1	15	CASSQESGGYNEQFF	TGCGCCAGCAGCCAAGAGAGTGGGGGTTACAATGAGCAGTTCTTC
TRBV19	NA	NA	TRBJ1-2	11	CASSIGFGYTF	TGTGCCAGTAGTATAGGGTTTGGCTACACCTTC
TRBV19	NA	TRBD1	TRBJ2-5	15	CASSATGTAQETQYF	TGTGCCAGTAGTGCGACCGGGACAGCCCAAGAGACCCAGTACTTC
TRBV4-1	NA	TRBD2	TRBJ2-3	21	CASSQDQVGRASGRATDTQYF	TGCGCCAGCAGCCAAGATCAGGTGGGGCGGGCTAGCGGGAGGGCCACAGATACGCAGTATTTT
TRBV6-5	NA	TRBD2	TRBJ2-1	15	CASSHTSGGVYDQFF	TGTGCCAGCAGTCACACCAGCGGGGGGGTATATGACCAGTTCTTC
TRBV7-6	NA	NA	TRBJ2-5	14	CASSLVPGRQTQYF	TGTGCCAGCAGCTTAGTCCCAGGGCGGCAGACCCAGTACTTC
TRBV7-2	NA	NA	TRBJ2-5	12	CASSYEGGTQYF	TGTGCCAGCAGCTATGAGGGCGGGACCCAGTACTTC
TRBV24-1	few	TRBD1	TRBJ2-1	15	CATSEPGTGYNEQFF	TGTGCCACCAGTGAGCCTGGGACAGGGTACAATGAGCAGTTCTTC
TRBV7-6	NA	NA	TRBJ1-2	13	CASSEGLSYGYTF	TGTGCCAGCAGCGAAGGACTGTCCTATGGCTACACCTTC
TRBV4-2	NA	TRBD1	TRBJ2-1	18	CASSREPPTGGFYNEQFF	TGTGCCAGCAGCCGAGAGCCCCCCACAGGGGGCTTCTACAATGAGCAGTTCTTC
TRBV27	NA	NA	TRBJ2-7	18	CASSPSRVGRRIGYEQYF	TGTGCCAGCAGTCCATCCCGGGTGGGGCGGCGCATCGGCTACGAGCAGTACTTC
TRBV18	NA	NA	TRBJ2-1	15	CASSPPIRPGNEQFF	TGTGCCAGCTCACCCCCTATTCGGCCGGGCAATGAGCAGTTCTTC
TRBV25-1	many	NA	TRBJ2-1	15	CASSDGWRDGNEQFF	TGTGCCAGCAGTGATGGTTGGAGAGATGGCAATGAGCAGTTCTTC
TRBV18	once	NA	TRBJ2-2	14	CASSEDGYTGELFF	TGTGCCAGCTCCGAAGACGGTTACACCGGGGAGCTGTTTTTT
TRBV6-1	few	NA	TRBJ1-2	14	CASSPRGGFYGYTF	TGTGCCAGCAGTCCTCGGGGGGGGTTCTATGGCTACACCTTC
TRBV6-1	NA	TRBD1	TRBJ1-1	14	CASSREGANRAAFF	TGTGCCAGCAGTCGCGAGGGGGCCAATCGGGCAGCTTTCTTT
TRBV7-2	few	TRBD2	TRBJ2-3	16	CASSLGVLAETDTQYF	TGTGCCAGCAGCTTAGGGGTACTAGCGGAGACAGATACGCAGTATTTT
TRBV5-1	many	TRBD2	TRBJ2-1	15	CASSPGGLVGDEQFF	TGCGCCAGCAGCCCGGGGGGACTAGTTGGCGATGAGCAGTTCTTC
TRBV11-2	NA	NA	TRBJ2-7	16	CASSLGSTGGSGEQYF	TGTGCCAGCAGCTTAGGGTCCACAGGCGGTTCGGGCGAGCAGTACTTC
TRBV30	NA	TRBD2	TRBJ2-7	11	CAWSSSGKQYF	TGTGCCTGGAGTAGCAGCGGGAAGCAGTACTTC
TRBV15	few	NA	TRBJ2-5	13	CATSRDRIVAQYF	TGTGCCACCAGCAGAGATCGGATAGTCGCCCAGTACTTC
TRBV5-5	NA	NA	TRBJ2-1	14	CASSFGQGRNEQFF	TGTGCCAGCAGCTTTGGGCAGGGTCGAAATGAGCAGTTCTTC
TRBV7-2	NA	TRBD2	TRBJ2-7	15	CASSSLAGASYEQYF	TGTGCCAGCAGCTCACTAGCGGGAGCCTCCTACGAGCAGTACTTC
TRBV9	NA	TRBD2	TRBJ2-7	14	CASSPSGASYEQYF	TGTGCCAGCAGCCCAAGCGGGGCCTCCTACGAGCAGTACTTC
TRBV12-3/TRBV12-4	few	NA	TRBJ1-2	13	CASSTPGPRGYTF	TGTGCCAGCAGTACCCCGGGACCGAGGGGCTACACCTTC
TRBV12-3/TRBV12-4	many	NA	TRBJ1-4	14	CASSWSGAGEKLFF	TGTGCCAGCAGTTGGTCCGGGGCTGGTGAAAAACTGTTTTTT
TRBV20-1	many	TRBD1	TRBJ2-7	14	CSVPLGTGGYEQYF	TGCAGTGTTCCCCTCGGGACAGGGGGCTACGAGCAGTACTTC
TRBV28	NA	NA	TRBJ1-5	16	CASSSRYWYSNQPQHF	TGTGCCAGCAGTTCCCGTTACTGGTATAGCAATCAGCCCCAGCATTTT
TRBV28	few	NA	TRBJ1-2	14	CASSLPPPGYGYTF	TGTGCCAGCAGTTTGCCTCCCCCGGGATATGGCTACACCTTC
TRBV20-1	few	NA	TRBJ2-7	13	CSARAPSFYEQYF	TGCAGTGCTAGAGCCCCCAGTTTCTACGAGCAGTACTTC